The 29 T cell receptor beta chains presented below share a single source sample, sequenced in a study of circulating and synovial CD4+ cells in juvenile arthritis (TCRdb year 2014). Library construction relied on the immunoSEQ multiplex PCR assay. Drawn from immuneACCESS, this table holds only the in-frame rearrangements with V and J called that TCRdb kept. Clones are partly lost; checked studies trace under half to an unresolved V gene and leave the rest unexplained. Across this sample there are around 18,000 clones, with around 90% seen only once. Clones ranked in the top ten supply less than 0.75% of the sample. Material: CD4+ T cells from blood. These receptors all come from a human donor with juvenile idiopathic arthritis.

This chain connects TRBV29-1 to TRBJ1-3; 7 positions agree with TRBD1. Germline V lookup: CDR1 SQVTM, CDR2 ANQGSEA. Germline trimming cut 6 bases from V and 0 bases from J; bases unmatched to any gene: 5. The CDR3 length is 14 residues. DNA of the CDR3: TGCAGCGTGGATCAGGGGGGCTCTGGAAACACCATATATTTT. It yields the protein CSVDQGGSGNTIYF.

The gene calls are TRBV29-1 and TRBJ1-1; 7 nucleotides match TRBD1. V dropped 4 bases and J dropped 9; count of bases not matched to a gene: 14. The CDR3 runs 14 residues. The germline gives CDR1 SQVTM, CDR2 ANQGSEA. CDR3 in DNA: TGCAGCGTTGCCTACCTCGGACAGGCACACCAAGCTTTCTTT. As protein: CSVAYLGQAHQAFF.

Here the CDR3 reads CASSLGPQRGTDTQYF. The CDR3, as DNA: TGCGCCAGCAGCTTAGGGCCCCAGCGGGGGACGGATACGCAGTATTTT. This chain joins TRBV5-1 and TRBJ2-3, with 8 bases matching TRBD2. The CDR3 is 16 amino acids. After removal of 2 bases from V and 6 bases from J, the junction contained 11 bases not matched to a gene. Germline CDR1 is SGHRS and CDR2 is YFSETQ. The variable domain in full, completed from reference TRBV5-1 and TRBJ2-3, reads KAGVTQTPRYLIKTRGQQVTLSCSPISGHRSVSWYQQTPGQGLQFLFEYFSETQRNKGNFPGRFSGRQFSNSRSEMNVSTLELGDSALYLCASSLGPQRGTDTQYFGPGTRLTVL.

The chain carries TRBV19 and TRBJ1-1; maybe TRBD1 (5 bases). The CDR3 covers 13 residues. Germline CDR1 is LNHDA and CDR2 is SQIVND (reference sequence). V was clipped by 3 bases and J by 7 bases, with 12 bases between them. The CDR3 coding sequence is TGTGCCAGTAGTATCACCAGGGTTAGTGAAGCTTTCTTT. It specifies CASSITRVSEAFF.

The rearrangement links TRBV20-1 to TRBJ1-2; D gene uncertain. V lost 3 bases and J lost 8, with 10 bases in between. CDR3 length equals 11 residues. CDR1 and CDR2 from the germline V gene are DFQATT and SNEGSKA (reference sequence). Written as DNA, the CDR3 is TGCAGTGCTAGTAGCCCACCGGGCTACACCTTC. It yields the protein CSASSPPGYTF.

J is TRBJ2-7 and V is TRBV7-2; D might be TRBD1 (5 bases). The V end lost 1 base, the J end lost 1 base, and 11 bases lay between the germline ends. Per the germline V gene, CDR1 is SGHTA and CDR2 is FQGNSA. The length of the CDR3 is 15 residues. CDR3: CASSLVSGPSYEQYF. Written as DNA, the CDR3 is TGTGCCAGCAGCTTAGTTTCAGGGCCGTCCTACGAGCAGTACTTC.

As concerns this clone: The junction departs from germline at one end; a sequencing error may be responsible. The chain links TRBV7-2 to TRBJ1-1, with a possible D match to TRBD1 (6 bases). Germline V gene sequence: CDR1 SGHTA, CDR2 FQGNSA. The CDR3 consists of 14 residues. The DNA of the CDR3 is TGTGCCAGCAGCCGGTTGTCAGGGGCCACTGGAGCTTTCTTT. Protein sequence: CASSRLSGATGAFF.

The chain recombines TRBV30 with TRBJ1-2; 7 bases align to TRBD1. The J segment lost 1 base and the V segment lost 5 bases, leaving 4 bases of the junction unmatched. Germline values: CDR1 GTSNPN, CDR2 SVGIG (reference sequence). The CDR3 is 13 residues long. The CDR3: CAWWDSYNYGYTF. The CDR3 region has the DNA TGTGCCTGGTGGGACAGCTATAACTATGGCTACACCTTC. Drawing the rest from reference TRBV30 and TRBJ1-2, the complete variable domain is SQTIHQWPATLVQPVGSPLSLECTVEGTSNPNLYWYRQAAGRGLQLLFYSVGIGQISSEVPQNLSASRPQDRQFILSSKKLLLSDSGFYLCAWWDSYNYGYTFGSGTRLTVV.

The chain is built from TRBV7-2 and TRBJ1-5, with a possible D match to TRBD1 (6 bases). The ends were cut back, 4 bases at V and 2 bases at J, with 9 bases in the middle. The germline V gene encodes CDR1 SGHTA and CDR2 FQGNSA. CDR3 size: 14 residues. CDR3 residues: CASSSRQGNQPQHF. Here the CDR3 DNA reads TGTGCCAGCAGCTCTCGACAGGGCAATCAGCCCCAGCATTTT.

The V call is TRBV18, the J call TRBJ2-2; 7 bases match TRBD1. The CDR3 loop spans 16 amino acids. Germline V lookup: CDR1 KGHSH, CDR2 LQKENI. Germline trimming cut 3 bases from V and 5 bases from J; bases unmatched to any gene: 9. The CDR3 nucleotides are TGTGCCAGCTCACCGAGTACAGGGGTATTAACCGGGGAGCTGTTTTTT. This translates into CASSPSTGVLTGELFF.

The chain employs TRBV11-2 and TRBJ2-5; tentatively, D is TRBD1 (6 bases). This CDR3 comprises 18 residues. Trimming stripped 0 bases from V and 5 bases from J, with 22 bases between. Germline CDR1 SGHAT, CDR2 FQNNGV. CDR3 DNA sequence: TGTGCCAGCAGCTTAGATCTAGTCTTGTGGCAGGGGCGGGAGACCCAGTACTTC. Translating gives CASSLDLVLWQGRETQYF. Supplemented by reference TRBV11-2 and TRBJ2-5, the full variable domain reads EAGVAQSPRYKIIEKRQSVAFWCNPISGHATLYWYQQILGQGPKLLIQFQNNGVVDDSQLPKDRFSAERLKGVDSTLKIQPAKLEDSAVYLCASSLDLVLWQGRETQYFGPGTRLLVL.

This chain uses TRBV11-2 with TRBJ1-1; TRBD1 aligns across 10 bases. Germline V gene lookup returns CDR1 SGHAT and CDR2 FQNNGV. The CDR3 spans 15 residues. J was trimmed by 4 bases and V by 1 base; bases with no gene match: 3. The CDR3 nucleotides are TGTGCCAGCAGCTTAGGGGGGACAGGGGCCACTGAAGCTTTCTTT. It translates to CASSLGGTGATEAFF.

This sequence joins TRBV30 and TRBJ2-5, with 9 bases identical to TRBD2. Germline V CDR1 and CDR2: GTSNPN, SVGIG (reference sequence). This CDR3 contains 15 residues. V shed 0 bases and J 5 bases; nucleotides not matched to a gene: 7. This chain's CDR3 is CAWSVAGGFTETQYF. The CDR3 coding sequence is TGTGCCTGGAGTGTAGCGGGAGGTTTTACCGAGACCCAGTACTTC. Drawing the rest from reference TRBV30 and TRBJ2-5, the complete variable domain is SQTIHQWPATLVQPVGSPLSLECTVEGTSNPNLYWYRQAAGRGLQLLFYSVGIGQISSEVPQNLSASRPQDRQFILSSKKLLLSDSGFYLCAWSVAGGFTETQYFGPGTRLLVL.

The chain employs TRBV10-3 and TRBJ1-2; D perhaps matches TRBD1 (5 bases). V lost 4 bases to trimming and J lost 7 bases, with 10 bases between them. CDR1 and CDR2 from the germline V gene are ENHRY and SYGVKD. The CDR3 has 12 residues. The CDR3, as DNA: TGTGCCATCAGTGGGAATGACAGTGGCTACACCTTC. It yields the protein CAISGNDSGYTF.

V usage is TRBV7-9 and J usage is TRBJ1-1, with unresolved D. Germline CDR1 SEHNR, CDR2 FQNEAQ (reference sequence). Trimming stripped 5 bases from V and 3 bases from J, with 10 bases between. The CDR3 has 13 amino acids. CDR3 residues: CASSRGRDTEAFF. DNA of the CDR3: TGTGCCAGCAGCCGCGGGAGGGACACTGAAGCTTTCTTT. Full variable domain (missing parts from reference TRBV7-9 and TRBJ1-1): DTGVSQNPRHKITKRGQNVTFRCDPISEHNRLYWYRQTLGQGPEFLTYFQNEAQLEKSRLLSDRFSAERPKGSFSTLEIQRTEQGDSAMYLCASSRGRDTEAFFGQGTRLTVV.

The chain carries TRBV28 and TRBJ2-5, with TRBD2 identical over 8 bases. Per the germline V gene, CDR1 is MDHEN and CDR2 is SYDVKM. This CDR3 is built from 14 residues. The trim removed 8 bases at V and 5 bases at J, leaving 10 bases unmatched. The CDR3 sequence: CASLNSGGAETQYF. CDR3 sequence (DNA): TGTGCCAGCTTGAACTCCGGGGGGGCGGAGACCCAGTACTTC.

The chain carries TRBV19 and TRBJ2-7; D may be TRBD2 (6 bases). The V end lost 6 bases, the J end lost 4 bases, and 16 bases lay between the germline ends. The germline V gene has CDR1 LNHDA and CDR2 SQIVND (reference sequence). The CDR3 has 14 amino acids. For the CDR3, the DNA is TGTGCCAGTAGAAGGCGGGACTCGCTTTACGAGCAGTACTTC. This translates into CASRRRDSLYEQYF.

The gene calls are TRBV5-1 and TRBJ2-6; 8 bases are shared with TRBD1. The germline gives CDR1 SGHRS, CDR2 YFSETQ. There are 14 residues in the CDR3. J was trimmed by 2 bases and V by 7 bases; bases with no gene match: 2. This CDR3 is CASETGAGANVLTF. The CDR3 bases are TGCGCCAGCGAGACAGGGGCTGGGGCCAACGTCCTGACTTTC.

J is TRBJ2-7 and V is TRBV4-2; 10 bases line up with TRBD2. J was trimmed by 7 bases and V by 4 bases; bases with no gene match: 13. Germline V CDR1 and CDR2: LGHNA, YNFKEQ. This CDR3 region has 16 residues. The CDR3 DNA reads as TGTGCCAGCAGCCTCCTTGGAGCGGGAGGGGGAGGTGAGCAGTACTTC. Its protein product is CASSLLGAGGGGEQYF.

V and J are TRBV4-3 and TRBJ2-1, with a tentative D call TRBD2 (5 bases). CDR1 is LGHNA, CDR2 YSLEER, per germline. The CDR3 totals 17 residues. V was shortened by 0 bases and J by 0 bases, with 12 bases between the two germline ends. For the CDR3, the DNA is TGCGCCAGCAGCCAAGACTCGGGTGGGAGCTCCTACAATGAGCAGTTCTTC. Translating gives CASSQDSGGSSYNEQFF.

This clone was detected once. The rearrangement links TRBV10-3 to TRBJ2-5, with TRBD2 identical over 13 bases. Germline V gives CDR1 ENHRY, CDR2 SYGVKD. The CDR3 sequence is 15 residues long. The V gene end was trimmed by 10 bases and the J gene end by 1 base; junction bases not matched to a gene: 6. The CDR3 DNA reads TGTGCCACCGGACTAGCGGGGGCGGGCCAAGAGACCCAGTACTTC. Translated, it gives CATGLAGAGQETQYF.

Concerning this clone itself: The same CDR3 is also encoded by other DNA sequences in this sample. CDR3 nucleotide sequence: TGCGCCAGCAGCGGACAGGGGGCTCTAGATTCACCCCTCCACTTT. Its translation is CASSGQGALDSPLHF. The chain carries TRBV4-3 and TRBJ1-6; the match to TRBD1 covers 11 bases. This CDR3 region has 15 residues. In germline, CDR1 is LGHNA, CDR2 YSLEER. The junction had 5 bases not matched to a gene; V was cut back by 5 bases and J by 8 bases.

The chain is built from TRBV27 and TRBJ2-1; D is unresolved. Trimming cost V 2 bases and J 4 bases, with 12 bases left between them. This CDR3 has 15 residues. The germline V gene encodes CDR1 MNHEY and CDR2 SMNVEV (reference sequence). CDR3 bases: TGTGCCAGCAGTTTAGAGGCGAGTAGGTACAATGAGCAGTTCTTC. Protein: CASSLEASRYNEQFF.

The chain carries TRBV18 and TRBJ2-7, with 7 bases lining up with TRBD2. Germline-derived CDR1 and CDR2 are KGHSH and LQKENI. The CDR3 spans 14 residues. V lost 3 bases and J lost 6; bases outside the gene matches: 8. CDR3 in DNA: TGTGCCAGCTCACCCCCCTCCTCTAGCGGCGAGCAGTACTTC. Protein product: CASSPPSSSGEQYF.

V usage is TRBV7-2 and J usage is TRBJ2-7, with 10 bases fitting TRBD2. Germline-derived CDR1 and CDR2 are SGHTA and FQGNSA. The CDR3 totals 16 residues. With V trimmed by 5 bases and J by 3 bases, 10 bases remained unmatched. The CDR3 sequence: CASSTLSGGSSYEQYF. The CDR3, as DNA: TGTGCCAGCAGCACCCTTAGCGGGGGGTCAAGCTACGAGCAGTACTTC.

CDR3 amino acids: CASSLTLSMDRHHGYTF. CDR3 in DNA: TGTGCCAGCAGCTTAACTCTATCGATGGACAGACATCATGGCTACACCTTC. The rearrangement joins TRBV7-9 to TRBJ1-2; TRBD1 might be the D (6 bases). This CDR3 spans 17 amino acids. CDR1 is SEHNR, CDR2 FQNEAQ, per germline (reference sequence). V was pared by 2 bases and J by 6 bases, with 22 bases between.

V gene TRBV5-6 combines with J gene TRBJ1-1; unclear D gene. Trimming cost V 1 base and J 0 bases, with 10 bases left between them. The germline CDR1 and CDR2 sequences are SGHDT and YYEEEE. The length of the CDR3 is 15 residues. CDR3 DNA: TGTGCCAGCAGCTTGCAACCGACTATGAACACTGAAGCTTTCTTT. Translation: CASSLQPTMNTEAFF.

This clone appeared a single time. The V and J genes are TRBV6-5 and TRBJ1-3; 7 bases agree with TRBD1. Germline CDR1 is MNHEY and CDR2 is SVGAGI. The CDR3 is 15 residues long. After removal of 8 bases from V and 3 bases from J, the junction contained 10 bases not matched to a gene. In nucleotides, the CDR3 is TGTGCCAGCGCGATGGAGGGGGCGCTTGGAAACACCATATATTTT. Translated: CASAMEGALGNTIYF.

The V and J genes are TRBV7-8 and TRBJ1-1, with 8 bases fitting TRBD1. CDR3 length: 13 residues. Germline V CDR1 and CDR2: SGHVS, FQNEAQ. Trimming took 4 bases from V and 5 from J; bases not matched to a gene: 3. The CDR3 bases are TGTGCCAGCAGCTCCGGGACAGGAACTGAAGCTTTCTTT. Translation: CASSSGTGTEAFF.